Shown below are 27 T cell receptor beta chains from a single sample sequenced in a study of OX40 agonist ivuxolimab in advanced cancers. Repertoires were generated with immunoSEQ multiplex PCR, while TCRdb's copy carries only in-frame clones and drops some. This sample has some 86,000 clones, with 85% to 90% found just once. Material: CD4+ or CD8+ T cells sorted from blood, obtained in a trial of the OX40 agonist ivuxolimab. Receptor source: an adult with an advanced solid tumor such as melanoma, head and neck, liver or kidney cancer.

This clone showed up just a few times. The chain is built from TRBV7-8 and TRBJ1-5; D not certain. CDR3 length: 16 residues. The V gene's germline CDR1 is SGHVS and CDR2 FQNEAQ. V gave up 0 bases and J gave up 4 bases, with 13 bases separating them. CDR3 sequence (DNA): TGTGCCAGCAGCTTAGCAACACAAGTACCGAATCAGCCCCAGCATTTT. It translates to CASSLATQVPNQPQHF.

The CDR3 loop reads CASSPQALSGANVLTF. The CDR3 DNA is TGTGCCAGCAGCCCCCAGGCCCTCTCTGGGGCCAACGTCCTGACTTTC. The gene calls are TRBV7-3 and TRBJ2-6; D ambiguous. Trimming shortened V by 5 bases and J by 0 bases, and 11 bases separated the two germline ends. Germline-derived CDR1 and CDR2 are SGHTA and FQGTGA. The CDR3 sequence is 16 residues long.

The chain joins TRBV9 to TRBJ1-1; D gene unclear. Germline lookup yields CDR1 SGDLS and CDR2 YYNGEE. The CDR3 spans 16 residues. V was clipped by 0 bases and J by 1 base, with 13 bases between them. The CDR3 DNA reads TGTGCCAGCAGCGTAGGAGTCGGGGAGGGGAACACTGAAGCTTTCTTT. Its protein product is CASSVGVGEGNTEAFF.

The V call is TRBV6-5, the J call TRBJ1-2, with TRBD1 matching 11 bases. J lost 4 bases, V lost 6 bases, and 4 bases had no gene match. CDR1 MNHEY and CDR2 SVGAGI come from the germline V gene. The CDR3 consists of 14 residues. CDR3 sequence reads: CASRSDRGPYGYTF. CDR3 nucleotide sequence: TGTGCCAGCAGATCGGACAGGGGGCCCTATGGCTACACCTTC.

The count of this clone is one. This rearrangement joins TRBV7-6 to TRBJ1-3; D is unresolved. Deletions cut 1 base from V and 0 bases from J, with 10 bases between. This CDR3 region has 16 residues. Per the germline V gene, CDR1 is SGHVS and CDR2 is FNYEAQ. The CDR3 DNA reads as TGTGCCAGCAGCTTAGGAGGCAGGACCTCTGGAAACACCATATATTTT. This encodes CASSLGGRTSGNTIYF.

The genes are TRBV2 and TRBJ1-5, with TRBD1 matching 7 bases. V trimming: 5 bases; J trimming: 6 bases; junction bases outside the gene matches: 10. Germline V gene lookup returns CDR1 SNHLY and CDR2 FYNNEI. The CDR3 has 15 residues. The CDR3 region is CASSRQGSLGQPQHF. In DNA form, the CDR3 reads TGTGCCAGCAGTCGACAGGGAAGTCTAGGTCAGCCCCAGCATTTT. The full variable domain, rest sourced from reference TRBV2 and TRBJ1-5, is EPEVTQTPSHQVTQMGQEVILRCVPISNHLYFYWYRQILGQKVEFLVSFYNNEISEKSEIFDDQFSVERPDGSNFTLKIRSTKLEDSAMYFCASSRQGSLGQPQHFGDGTRLSIL.

There are a few counts of this clone. This rearrangement joins TRBV30 to TRBJ1-1; no clear D gene. Germline V gives CDR1 GTSNPN, CDR2 SVGIG (reference sequence). Between the trimmed V and J ends, which lost 3 bases and 5 bases, there was a span of 10 bases. This CDR3 spans 12 amino acids. The chain's CDR3 is CAWRGEGTEAFF. In DNA form, the CDR3 reads TGTGCCTGGAGGGGCGAGGGTACTGAAGCTTTCTTT.

The genes are TRBV2 and TRBJ2-1; D gene ambiguous. CDR1 and CDR2 (germline): SNHLY, FYNNEI. This CDR3 contains 12 residues. V was shortened by 8 bases and J by 8 bases, with 13 bases between the two germline ends. The CDR3 protein is CASQGPPHEQFF. In DNA form, the CDR3 reads TGTGCCAGCCAAGGGCCTCCCCATGAGCAGTTCTTC.

This chain connects TRBV5-6 to TRBJ2-2, with D maybe TRBD2 (6 bases). Trimming shortened V by 3 bases and J by 6 bases, and 6 bases separated the two germline ends. This CDR3 has 12 amino acids. Germline assignment: CDR1 SGHDT and CDR2 YYEEEE. The CDR3 region is CASSWGAGELFF. Written as DNA, the CDR3 is TGTGCCAGCAGCTGGGGGGCCGGGGAGCTGTTTTTT.

The CDR3 here is CATSRDRAGHSPLHF. As DNA, the CDR3 is TGTGCCACCAGCAGAGATCGGGCAGGACATTCACCCCTCCACTTT. The chain employs TRBV15 and TRBJ1-6; D remains unclear. V was trimmed by 0 bases and J by 8 bases, leaving 11 bases between them. This CDR3 is built from 15 residues. CDR1 LNHNV and CDR2 YYDKDF come from the germline V gene (reference sequence).

The chain links TRBV19 to TRBJ1-1; the match to TRBD1 covers 7 bases. CDR1 and CDR2 (germline): LNHDA, SQIVND (reference sequence). V trimming: 4 bases; J trimming: 4 bases; junction bases outside the gene matches: 3. CDR3 length: 13 residues. CDR3 residues: CASSTTGVTEAFF. The CDR3 nucleotides are TGTGCCAGTAGTACTACAGGGGTCACTGAAGCTTTCTTT. The full variable domain, its missing parts supplied by reference TRBV19 and TRBJ1-1, is DGGITQSPKYLFRKEGQNVTLSCEQNLNHDAMYWYRQDPGQGLRLIYYSQIVNDFQKGDIAEGYSVSREKKESFPLTVTSAQKNPTAFYLCASSTTGVTEAFFGQGTRLTVV.

The chain is built from TRBV19 and TRBJ2-3, with TRBD1 identical over 7 bases. From germline, CDR1 is LNHDA and CDR2 SQIVND (reference sequence). Trimming cost V 10 bases and J 0 bases; bases outside gene matches: 7. This CDR3 has 14 amino acids. The CDR3 loop reads CATSGQLSTDTQYF. The CDR3 DNA is TGTGCCACCTCGGGACAGCTTAGCACAGATACGCAGTATTTT. Combining the CDR3 with reference TRBV19 and TRBJ2-3 gives the whole variable domain DGGITQSPKYLFRKEGQNVTLSCEQNLNHDAMYWYRQDPGQGLRLIYYSQIVNDFQKGDIAEGYSVSREKKESFPLTVTSAQKNPTAFYLCATSGQLSTDTQYFGPGTRLTVL.

This clone came up a few times. The chain couples TRBV7-2 to TRBJ2-7; no firm D call. V gave up 5 bases and J gave up 2 bases, with 13 bases separating them. CDR3 length: 14 amino acids. The germline V gene has CDR1 SGHTA and CDR2 FQGNSA. CDR3 sequence (DNA): TGTGCCAGCAGCAGAACCCGAGATCCCTACGAGCAGTACTTC. Residues: CASSRTRDPYEQYF.

This chain links TRBV6-1 with TRBJ1-6, with D possibly matching TRBD1 (5 bases). The V gene lost 2 bases and the J gene lost 0 bases, with 8 bases spanning the gap. Germline values: CDR1 MNHNS, CDR2 SASEGT. The CDR3 has 16 amino acids. The CDR3 loop reads CASSEFDSSYNSPLHF. Written as DNA, the CDR3 is TGTGCCAGCAGTGAATTCGACAGCTCCTATAATTCACCCCTCCACTTT.

This clone was counted a single time. This chain joins TRBV11-2 and TRBJ2-5, with 7 bases identical to TRBD2. V trimming: 1 base; J trimming: 5 bases; junction bases outside the gene matches: 7. The CDR3 is made up of 15 amino acids. Looked up from germline, CDR1 is SGHAT and CDR2 is FQNNGV. The CDR3 loop is CASSLVRGESETQYF. The CDR3 coding sequence is TGTGCCAGCAGCTTAGTTCGGGGGGAGTCGGAGACCCAGTACTTC.

The gene calls are TRBV5-1 and TRBJ1-3; D is undetermined. CDR1 is SGHRS and CDR2 is YFSETQ in the germline V gene. The CDR3 runs to 13 residues. The V end was cut by 0 bases, the J end by 2 bases, with 3 bases between. CDR3 in DNA: TGCGCCAGCAGCTTGGGGCCTGGAAACACCATATATTTT. Translation: CASSLGPGNTIYF.

This chain links TRBV18 with TRBJ2-7; maybe TRBD2 (6 bases). Trimming removed 6 bases from V and 4 bases from J, with 13 bases in between. This CDR3 is built from 13 residues. The germline gives CDR1 KGHSH, CDR2 LQKENI. CDR3 bases: TGTGCCAGCTCGCCCTATGGGGGGTACGAGCAGTACTTC. It is translated as CASSPYGGYEQYF.

This sequence joins TRBV18 and TRBJ2-1; no clear D. This CDR3 has 17 amino acids. From germline, CDR1 is KGHSH and CDR2 LQKENI. Trimming took off 4 bases at V and 6 bases at J, with 22 bases between the two ends. As DNA, the CDR3 is TGTGCCAGCTCACAACCCAAGAGGCCGAGGTATATCAATGAGCAGTTCTTC. It codes for CASSQPKRPRYINEQFF.

The chain recombines TRBV6-5 with TRBJ1-2; 7 bases are shared with TRBD1. CDR1 is MNHEY and CDR2 is SVGAGI in the germline V gene. The CDR3 has 14 residues. V lost 6 bases, J lost 4 bases, and 8 bases stayed unmatched. CDR3 sequence: CASSQQGPFYGYTF. CDR3 nucleotide sequence: TGTGCCAGCAGCCAACAGGGGCCTTTCTATGGCTACACCTTC.

The chain uses TRBV11-3 and TRBJ2-7; D is ambiguous. Per the germline V gene, CDR1 is SGHNT and CDR2 is YENEEA. CDR3 length: 13 residues. V was trimmed by 4 bases and J by 6 bases, leaving 13 bases between them. CDR3 in amino acids: CASSSSRAGEQYF. The CDR3 DNA reads as TGTGCCAGCAGCTCCTCCCGGGCCGGCGAGCAGTACTTC.

The genes are TRBV11-2 and TRBJ1-4, with 7 bases lining up with TRBD1. The CDR3 extends over 15 amino acids. Trimming at V came to 4 bases and at J to 7 bases, leaving 9 bases not matched to a gene. From germline, CDR1 is SGHAT and CDR2 FQNNGV. The CDR3 is CASSSTGIASEKLFF. The CDR3 DNA reads as TGTGCCAGCAGCTCGACAGGGATCGCAAGTGAAAAACTGTTTTTT.

J is TRBJ1-2 and V is TRBV7-9, with no clear D. CDR3 length: 13 amino acids. V was shortened by 3 bases and J by 6 bases, with 11 bases between the two germline ends. Germline CDR1 reads SEHNR; CDR2 reads FQNEAQ (reference sequence). CDR3 amino acids: CASSFREVDGYTF. The CDR3 DNA reads as TGTGCCAGCAGCTTTAGGGAAGTCGATGGCTACACCTTC.

A few counts support this clone. The V and J genes are TRBV2 and TRBJ2-4; 9 nucleotides align to TRBD1. CDR1 SNHLY and CDR2 FYNNEI come from the germline V gene. CDR3 length equals 15 residues. The junction had 9 bases not matched to a gene; V was cut back by 7 bases and J by 5 bases. The CDR3 region is CASKRLRTGENIQYF. In DNA form, the CDR3 reads TGTGCCAGCAAGCGGCTCCGGACAGGGGAAAACATTCAGTACTTC.

The sample holds a few counts of this clone. The chain has TRBV10-3 and TRBJ1-2; TRBD1 matches 8 bases. The CDR3 is made up of 12 amino acids. V lost 6 bases to trimming and J lost 9 bases; unmatched junction nucleotides: 6. Germline CDR1 and CDR2: ENHRY and SYGVKD. CDR3 sequence reads: CAISGQGVSYTF. The CDR3 DNA follows: TGTGCCATCAGCGGACAGGGAGTGAGCTACACCTTC.

The chain uses TRBV5-1 and TRBJ1-5; D is unclear. In germline, CDR1 is SGHRS, CDR2 YFSETQ. Trimming cost V 0 bases and J 6 bases, with 10 bases left between them. The CDR3 consists of 14 residues. CDR3 nucleotides: TGCGCCAGCAGCTTGGGGACGGCAGGTCAGCCCCAGCATTTT. Amino acids: CASSLGTAGQPQHF.

This clone was observed once. This chain uses TRBV7-9 with TRBJ2-1; D is uncertain. This CDR3 spans 12 amino acids. V lost 6 bases to trimming and J lost 10 bases, with 13 bases between them. The germline V gene has CDR1 SEHNR and CDR2 FQNEAQ (reference sequence). The CDR3 reads CASSLNRGEQFF. In DNA, the CDR3 is TGTGCCAGCAGTTTAAACCGCGGAGAGCAGTTCTTC.

The gene calls are TRBV6-5 and TRBJ2-1, with D uncertain. The CDR3 contains 12 residues. V lost 2 bases and J lost 9, with 8 bases in between. Germline V lookup: CDR1 MNHEY, CDR2 SVGAGI. CDR3 bases: TGTGCCAGCAGTTACAGGGCCGGTGAGCAGTTCTTC. The encoded protein is CASSYRAGEQFF.